Presented here are 21 T cell receptor beta chains from one specimen sequenced in a study of response to subunit inactivated influenza vaccine. MiXCR, applied by TCRdb to the RT-PCR reads, yields one record per CDR3 protein. This sample has about 300,000 distinct CDR3 sequences, with about 20% found just once. The sample consisted of PBMCs from blood, taken 21 months after vaccination. All receptors derive from a man aged 50-75 years who received an inactivated influenza vaccine.

The chain employs TRBV18 and TRBJ1-1, with unresolved D. Per the germline V gene, CDR1 is KGHSH and CDR2 is LQKENI. CDR3 length: 15 residues. Trimming stripped 1 base from V and 0 bases from J, with 9 bases between. This chain's CDR3 is CASSPQRQVNTEAFF. The CDR3, as DNA: TGTGCCAGCTCACCACAGCGACAAGTGAACACTGAAGCTTTCTTT.

The chain employs TRBV2 and TRBJ2-7; possibly TRBD1 for D (6 bases). This CDR3 contains 11 residues. Germline V gene sequence: CDR1 SNHLY, CDR2 FYNNEI. Trimming stripped 10 bases from V and 3 bases from J, with 10 bases between. The CDR3 DNA reads as TGTGCCACAGGACAGTACTACGAGCAGTACTTC. Translation: CATGQYYEQYF.

The J gene is TRBJ2-1, the V gene TRBV27; 11 bases are shared with TRBD2. Germline CDR1 is MNHEY and CDR2 is SMNVEV (reference sequence). V shed 6 bases, J shed 3 bases, and the junction held 7 bases outside the gene matches. The CDR3 totals 16 residues. The CDR3 loop is CASSIIAGGYYNEQFF. CDR3 DNA sequence: TGTGCCAGCAGCATTATAGCGGGAGGGTACTACAATGAGCAGTTCTTC.

The chain couples TRBV4-3 to TRBJ1-5; 7 bases agree with TRBD1. Germline V lookup: CDR1 LGHNA, CDR2 YSLEER. The CDR3 is 17 amino acids. The V gene end was trimmed by 2 bases and the J gene end by 4 bases; junction bases not matched to a gene: 11. The CDR3 region is CASSQFLQGRGNQPQHF. The CDR3, as DNA: TGCGCCAGCAGCCAATTCCTACAGGGGCGAGGGAATCAGCCCCAGCATTTT.

This clonotype came up a few times. The CDR3 nucleotides are TGCGCCAGCAGCCCAACCTCGACAGGCAGCTATGGCTACACCTTC. This encodes CASSPTSTGSYGYTF. The chain has TRBV4-1 and TRBJ1-2, with D tentatively TRBD1 (6 bases). CDR1 and CDR2 (germline): MGHRA, YSYEKL. This CDR3 is 15 amino acids long. V was shortened by 4 bases and J by 4 bases, with 16 bases between the two germline ends.

Here the CDR3 reads CATSDFGKTNEQFF. The DNA for the CDR3 is TGTGCCACCAGTGATTTCGGAAAGACCAATGAGCAGTTCTTC. The chain carries TRBV24-1 and TRBJ2-1; D unclear. CDR3 length: 14 amino acids. The germline gives CDR1 KGHDR, CDR2 SFDVKD. Trimming took 1 base from V and 6 from J, leaving 9 bases between them.

This clonotype was seen a few times. The chain links TRBV29-1 to TRBJ2-7; D may be TRBD1 or TRBD2 (6 bases each). The V end lost 3 bases, the J end lost 5 bases, and 11 bases lay between the germline ends. Per the germline V gene, CDR1 is SQVTM and CDR2 is ANQGSEA. This CDR3 is built from 12 residues. The CDR3 coding sequence is TGCAGCGTTGATCGTGGGGGGCACGAGCAGTACTTC. Amino acid sequence: CSVDRGGHEQYF.

Only a few counts were recorded for this clonotype. The chain combines TRBV5-1 with TRBJ1-1; unclear D gene. The V and J ends lost 0 bases and 5 bases respectively, with 11 bases between them. The CDR3 consists of 14 residues. From germline, CDR1 is SGHRS and CDR2 YFSETQ. The CDR3 reads CASSLEPGWTEAFF. CDR3 bases: TGCGCCAGCAGCTTGGAACCGGGTTGGACTGAAGCTTTCTTT. The full variable domain, with the rest looked up from reference TRBV5-1 and TRBJ1-1, is KAGVTQTPRYLIKTRGQQVTLSCSPISGHRSVSWYQQTPGQGLQFLFEYFSETQRNKGNFPGRFSGRQFSNSRSEMNVSTLELGDSALYLCASSLEPGWTEAFFGQGTRLTVV.

This clonotype was seen a handful of times. This chain joins TRBV27 and TRBJ2-2, with 9 bases lining up with TRBD2. From germline, CDR1 is MNHEY and CDR2 SMNVEV (reference sequence). After removal of 3 bases from V and 5 bases from J, the junction contained 10 bases not matched to a gene. The CDR3 is 17 residues long. CDR3 nucleotide sequence: TGTGCCAGCAGTTTCTATCCCGGGACTAGCCAGACCGGGGAGCTGTTTTTT. This encodes CASSFYPGTSQTGELFF.

There are many counts of this clonotype. V is TRBV20-1 and J is TRBJ1-2; maybe TRBD1 (5 bases). Germline V gene lookup returns CDR1 DFQATT and CDR2 SNEGSKA (reference sequence). The CDR3 totals 14 residues. V lost 2 bases to trimming and J lost 0 bases, with 10 bases between them. The CDR3 DNA is TGCAGTGCTAGACAGGGTGGAGCTAACTATGGCTACACCTTC. Its translation is CSARQGGANYGYTF.

The V call is TRBV20-1, the J call TRBJ2-3; D ambiguous. Germline-derived CDR1 and CDR2 are DFQATT and SNEGSKA (reference sequence). The CDR3 consists of 15 residues. V lost 5 bases and J lost 3, with 18 bases in between. The CDR3 region has the DNA TGCAGTGCTTTCAGCGACGCCGCTTTGACAGATACGCAGTATTTT. This gives the protein CSAFSDAALTDTQYF.

DNA of the CDR3: TGTGCCAGCAGTGGGTGGGACAGAAATAATTCACCCCTCCACTTT. It encodes CASSGWDRNNSPLHF. The gene calls are TRBV25-1 and TRBJ1-6; 7 bases agree with TRBD1. The CDR3 has 15 residues. Trimming cost V 4 bases and J 5 bases; bases outside gene matches: 5. Germline values: CDR1 MGHDK, CDR2 SYGVNS.

This clonotype was recorded many times. One junction end does not reproduce the germline sequence, and a read error may be involved. The chain joins TRBV18 to TRBJ2-7; 8 bases map to TRBD2. Germline CDR1 is KGHSH and CDR2 is LQKENI. The CDR3 extends over 15 amino acids. The CDR3 is CASSPPGLGAYEQYF. In nucleotides, the CDR3 is TGTGCCAGCTCCCCACCGGGACTAGGAGCCTACGAGCAGTACTTC.

The chain has TRBV11-2 and TRBJ2-5; D uncertain. Germline CDR1 SGHAT, CDR2 FQNNGV. V was cut by 5 bases and J by 5 bases, with 9 bases left in between. The CDR3 has 12 residues. CDR3 sequence reads: CASSAFVETQYF. In DNA form, the CDR3 reads TGTGCCAGCAGCGCCTTCGTCGAGACCCAGTACTTC.

This clonotype was observed a few times. This chain joins TRBV6-2 or TRBV6-3 and TRBJ2-6; 7 nucleotides agree with TRBD1. This CDR3 is 18 amino acids long. Losses at the gene ends were 8 bases for V and 0 bases for J; bases not matched to a gene: 13. Looked up from germline, CDR1 is MNHEY and CDR2 is SVGEGT. The CDR3 sequence is CASRSDRARSSGANVLTF. The CDR3 DNA is TGTGCCAGCCGTAGTGACAGGGCTAGAAGCTCTGGGGCCAACGTCCTGACTTTC.

This clonotype was seen a handful of times. The V and J genes are TRBV29-1 and TRBJ2-5; TRBD1 aligns across 8 bases. V trimming: 4 bases; J trimming: 5 bases; junction bases outside the gene matches: 6. The CDR3 consists of 13 residues. CDR1 is SQVTM and CDR2 is ANQGSEA in the germline V gene. Here the CDR3 DNA reads TGCAGCGTTGGGGGAGCAGGGGGCGAGACCCAGTACTTC. It is translated as CSVGGAGGETQYF.

The genes are TRBV2 and TRBJ2-2; 9 bases map to TRBD2. The V segment lost 5 bases and the J segment 4 bases; nucleotides outside the gene matches: 5. CDR1 is SNHLY and CDR2 is FYNNEI in the germline V gene. The CDR3 is 15 residues long. The CDR3: CASSQPGLATGELFF. The DNA for the CDR3 is TGTGCCAGCAGTCAGCCGGGACTAGCCACCGGGGAGCTGTTTTTT.

The CDR3 reads CASSQDRDSGAFF. The CDR3 nucleotides read TGCGCCAGCAGCCAAGATCGGGACTCGGGAGCTTTCTTT. The chain combines TRBV4-3 with TRBJ1-1; D is possibly TRBD1 (5 bases). The CDR3 consists of 13 residues. V lost 0 bases to trimming and J lost 10 bases, with 12 bases between them. CDR1 is LGHNA, CDR2 YSLEER, per germline.

The rearrangement joins TRBV5-5 to TRBJ1-3; no clear D gene. The V end lost 5 bases, the J end lost 2 bases, and 5 bases lay between the germline ends. Per germline, CDR1 SGHKS and CDR2 YYEKEE (reference sequence). The CDR3 extends over 12 amino acids. CDR3 DNA: TGTGCCAGCAGGACGGCTGGAAACACCATATATTTT. Its translation is CASRTAGNTIYF.

J is TRBJ2-1 and V is TRBV6-5, with 11 bases fitting TRBD2. CDR3 size: 17 residues. Germline CDR1 and CDR2: MNHEY and SVGAGI. Germline trimming cut 0 bases from V and 4 bases from J; bases unmatched to any gene: 5. CDR3 bases: TGTGCCAGCAGTTACTCGATTAGCGGGAGGGGTTACAATGAGCAGTTCTTC. Encoded protein: CASSYSISGRGYNEQFF.

This clonotype appeared once. The genes are TRBV29-1 and TRBJ2-5; the D gene could be TRBD1 or TRBD2 (6 bases each). CDR3 length equals 14 residues. CDR1 SQVTM and CDR2 ANQGSEA come from the germline V gene. V lost 3 bases and J 4 bases, leaving 15 bases between the germline ends. The CDR3 DNA follows: TGCAGCGTTGACCTCAAACAGGGAGGAGAGACCCAGTACTTC. Protein: CSVDLKQGGETQYF.